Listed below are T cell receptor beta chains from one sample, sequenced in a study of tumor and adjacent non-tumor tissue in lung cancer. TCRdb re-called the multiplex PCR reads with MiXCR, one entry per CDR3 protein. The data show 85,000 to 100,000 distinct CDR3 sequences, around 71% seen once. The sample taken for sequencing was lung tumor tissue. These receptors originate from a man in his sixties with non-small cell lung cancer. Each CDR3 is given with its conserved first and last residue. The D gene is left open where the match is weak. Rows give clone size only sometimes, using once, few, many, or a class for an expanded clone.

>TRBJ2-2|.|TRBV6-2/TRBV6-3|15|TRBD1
CASRDRSEWTAELFF
TGTGCCAGCAGGGACAGGTCGGAGTGGACCGCGGAGCTGTTTTTT
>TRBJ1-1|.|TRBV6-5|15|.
CASSVSGRRVTEAFF
TGTGCTAGCAGTGTGTCCGGAAGGAGGGTCACTGAAGCTTTCTTT
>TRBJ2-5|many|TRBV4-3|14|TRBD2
CASSQGTSGGTQYF
TGCGCCAGCAGCCAGGGGACTAGCGGGGGGACCCAGTACTTC
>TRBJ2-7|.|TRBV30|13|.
CARGVRASYEQYF
TGTGCCCGGGGAGTTCGGGCATCCTACGAGCAGTACTTC
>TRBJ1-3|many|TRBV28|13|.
CASSSGAGNTIYF
TGTGCCAGCAGTTCTGGGGCTGGAAACACCATATATTTT
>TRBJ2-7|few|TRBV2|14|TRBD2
CASSERGVPYEQYF
TGTGCCAGCAGTGAACGGGGGGTTCCCTACGAGCAGTACTTC
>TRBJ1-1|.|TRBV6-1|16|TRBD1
CASKGQFGDMDTETFF
TGTGCCAGCAAGGGACAGTTCGGCGATATGGACACTGAAACTTTCTTT
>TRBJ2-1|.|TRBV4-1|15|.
CGSSQRQAPFNEQFF
TGCGGCAGCAGCCAACGGCAGGCGCCTTTCAATGAACAGTTCTTC
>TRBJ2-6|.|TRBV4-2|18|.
CASSPQSGVTSGANVLTF
TGTGCCAGCAGCCCTCAATCCGGGGTGACCTCTGGGGCCAACGTCCTGACTTTC
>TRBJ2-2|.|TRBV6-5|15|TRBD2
CVSNQVAGVTGELFF
TGTGTCAGCAACCAAGTAGCGGGAGTCACCGGGGAGCTGTTTTTT
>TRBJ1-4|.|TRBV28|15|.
CASRTQGIRNEKLFF
TGTGCCAGCAGAACGCAGGGGATTCGTAATGAAAAACTGTTTTTT
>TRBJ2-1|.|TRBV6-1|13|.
CASRHGDYNKQFF
TGTGCCAGCAGACACGGGGATTACAATAAGCAGTTCTTC
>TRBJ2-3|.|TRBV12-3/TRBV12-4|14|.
CASSLSCGTDTQYF
TGTGCCAGCAGCTTGTCTTGCGGCACAGATACGCAGTATTTT
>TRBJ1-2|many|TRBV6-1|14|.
CASSVGVNSYGYTF
TGTGCCAGCAGTGTTGGGGTTAATAGCTATGGCTACACCTTC
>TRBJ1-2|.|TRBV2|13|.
CTSSKQDTYGYTF
TGTACCAGCAGTAAACAGGACACCTATGGCTACACCTTC
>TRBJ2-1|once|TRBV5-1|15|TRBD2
CTSRPGLAGAGEQFF
TGCACTAGCAGGCCGGGACTAGCGGGAGCTGGTGAGCAGTTCTTC
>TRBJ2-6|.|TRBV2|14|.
CASSSSTGANVLTF
TGTGCCAGCAGTTCGAGCACTGGGGCCAACGTCCTGACTTTC
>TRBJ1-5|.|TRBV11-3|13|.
CASSLWGTDTQHF
TGTGCCAGCAGCTTATGGGGCACAGATACGCAGCATTTT
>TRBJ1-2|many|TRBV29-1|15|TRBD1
CSVKTGSLSTYGYTF
TGCAGCGTCAAGACAGGGTCTCTGTCTACGTATGGCTACACCTTC
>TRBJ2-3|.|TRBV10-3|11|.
CVISSGDTEYF
TGTGTCATCAGTTCCGGTGATACGGAGTATTTT
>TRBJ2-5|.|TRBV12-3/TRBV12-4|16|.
CAGSPTGTLFWKTQYF
TGTGCCGGCAGTCCCACCGGGACACTCTTTTGGAAGACCCAGTACTTC
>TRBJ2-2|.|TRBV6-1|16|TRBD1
CASSESGTVGTGDLFF
TGTGCCAGCAGTGAATCAGGGACAGTGGGCACCGGGGATCTGTTTTTT
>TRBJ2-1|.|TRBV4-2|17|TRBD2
CAGSQVQRSGGQDEQFF
TGTGCTGGCAGCCAAGTTCAGCGTAGCGGGGGTCAGGATGAGCAGTTCTTC
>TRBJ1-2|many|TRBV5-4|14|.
CASGWGGLNYGYTF
TGTGCGAGCGGTTGGGGGGGCCTAAACTATGGCTACACCTTC
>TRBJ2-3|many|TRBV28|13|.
CASSSRLADTQYF
TGTGCCAGCAGTTCGCGACTAGCAGATACGCAGTATTTT
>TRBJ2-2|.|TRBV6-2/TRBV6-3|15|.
CVSIARGVSTGELLF
TGTGTCAGCATCGCGAGGGGGGTCTCCACCGGGGAGCTGCTTTTT
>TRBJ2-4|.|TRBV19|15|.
CASSKGGALGDIQYF
TGTGCCAGTAGTAAGGGCGGGGCCCTCGGGGACATTCAGTACTTC
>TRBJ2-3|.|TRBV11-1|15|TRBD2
CASSQTSRSSDTQYF
TGTGCCAGCAGTCAGACTAGCAGGAGCTCAGATACGCAGTACTTT
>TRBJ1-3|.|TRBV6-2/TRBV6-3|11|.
CANRRGNTIYF
TGTGCCAACAGAAGAGGAAATACCATATATTTT
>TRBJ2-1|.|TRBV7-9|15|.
CASSRGTVGFNEQFF
TGTGCCAGCAGCCGTGGGACGGTGGGCTTCAATGAGCAGTTCTTC
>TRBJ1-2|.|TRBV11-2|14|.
CTNSLGRLNYGYTF
TGTACCAACAGCCTCGGCAGGCTTAACTATGGCTACACCTTC
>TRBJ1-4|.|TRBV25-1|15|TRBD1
CASSGNQGALEKLFF
TGTGCCAGCAGTGGTAACCAGGGGGCGCTTGAAAAACTGTTTTTT
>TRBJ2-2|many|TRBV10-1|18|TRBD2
CASSESFRQGGWTGELFF
TGCGCCAGCAGTGAGTCGTTTCGGCAGGGAGGGTGGACCGGGGAGCTGTTTTTT
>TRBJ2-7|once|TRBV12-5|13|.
CASGLLGRDEQYF
TGTGCTAGTGGTTTATTGGGAAGGGATGAGCAGTACTTC
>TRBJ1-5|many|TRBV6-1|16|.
CASSPISRDNNQPQHF
TGTGCCAGCAGCCCAATCTCCCGGGACAACAATCAGCCCCAGCATTTT
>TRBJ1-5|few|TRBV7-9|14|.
CASSKTDRSDTQHF
TGTGCCAGCAGCAAGACGGACAGATCAGATACGCAGCATTTT
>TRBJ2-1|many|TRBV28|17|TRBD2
CASSSSKGGRTYNEQFF
TGTGCCAGCAGTTCGAGTAAGGGCGGGAGGACCTACAATGAGCAGTTCTTC
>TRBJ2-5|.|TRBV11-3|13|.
CASSLDFSTTQCF
TGTGCCAGCAGTCTAGATTTTTCAACAACCCAGTGCTTC
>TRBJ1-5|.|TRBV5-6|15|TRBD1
CASSWGTGGNQPQHF
TGTGCCAGCAGCTGGGGAACAGGGGGTAATCAGCCCCAGCATTTT
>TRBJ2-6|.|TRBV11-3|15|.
CASRQQGSEANLLTF
TGTGCCAGCAGACAACAGGGTTCTGAGGCCAACCTCCTGACTTTC
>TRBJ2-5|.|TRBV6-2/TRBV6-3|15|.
CASRAARKSRETQYF
TGTGCTAGCAGAGCGGCGCGGAAGTCGCGAGAGACCCAGTACTTC
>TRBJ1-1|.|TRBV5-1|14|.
CPSSLSGENTEAFF
TGCCCCAGCAGCTTGTCTGGGGAGAACACTGAAGCTTTCTTT